Listed below are T cell receptor beta chains from one sample, sequenced in a study of T-cell reconstitution after alpha-beta-depleted transplantation in children. MiXCR was run by TCRdb on the PCR reads, yielding one entry per CDR3 protein. The sample lists around 960,000 distinct CDR3 sequences; about 31% were seen once. The material sequenced was PBMCs, mostly from graft donor cells, taken 360 days after TCRalphabeta/CD19-depleted stem cell transplant. The receptor set was obtained from a boy younger than two who had a stem cell transplant for SCID, so the T cells may come from the graft donor. The CDR3 runs from the conserved cysteine through the conserved F or W. D genes are given only for firm matches. Size is stated for part of the rows, as once, few or many counts, or as a class when the clone is expanded.

cdr3_nt: TGTGCCAGCAGTTCTTTATACCTTTACAATGAGCAGTTCTTC; cdr3_aa: CASSSLYLYNEQFF; j_call: TRBJ2-1; clone_size: NA; v_call: TRBV27; d_call: NA
cdr3_nt: TGCAGTGCTAACCGGGACGCTGGACACTCCTACGAGCAGTACTTC; cdr3_aa: CSANRDAGHSYEQYF; j_call: TRBJ2-7; clone_size: NA; v_call: TRBV20-1; d_call: NA
cdr3_nt: TGTGCCTGGGATGACAGGGGCAATCAGCCCCAGCATTTT; cdr3_aa: CAWDDRGNQPQHF; j_call: TRBJ1-5; clone_size: once; v_call: TRBV30; d_call: TRBD1
cdr3_nt: TGTGCCAGCAGCCCGGGGATCCCCGGGGAGCTGTTTTTT; cdr3_aa: CASSPGIPGELFF; j_call: TRBJ2-2; clone_size: NA; v_call: TRBV4-2; d_call: NA
cdr3_nt: TGTGCCAGCGAAGACAGGTCCTACAATGAGCAGTTCTTC; cdr3_aa: CASEDRSYNEQFF; j_call: TRBJ2-1; clone_size: NA; v_call: TRBV12-3/TRBV12-4; d_call: NA
cdr3_nt: TGCGCCAGCAGCCCCCGGCCTGCCGGGGAGCTGTTTTTT; cdr3_aa: CASSPRPAGELFF; j_call: TRBJ2-2; clone_size: NA; v_call: TRBV5-1; d_call: NA
cdr3_nt: TGTGCCACCAGTCTACAATCCACACTAGATCCTACTAGCACAGATACGCAGTATTTT; cdr3_aa: CATSLQSTLDPTSTDTQYF; j_call: TRBJ2-3; clone_size: few; v_call: TRBV24-1; d_call: NA
cdr3_nt: TGTGCCAGCAGCTTCGGCGGCTACTCTGGAAACACCATATATTTT; cdr3_aa: CASSFGGYSGNTIYF; j_call: TRBJ1-3; clone_size: few; v_call: TRBV5-6; d_call: NA
cdr3_nt: TGTGCCAGCAGCCCCCCCAGTCAGGGGATAGAGACCCAGTACTTC; cdr3_aa: CASSPPSQGIETQYF; j_call: TRBJ2-5; clone_size: NA; v_call: TRBV5-4; d_call: NA
cdr3_nt: TGTGCCAGCTCACCGATGGGACAACCTCTCTCCTACGAGCAGTACTTC; cdr3_aa: CASSPMGQPLSYEQYF; j_call: TRBJ2-7; clone_size: NA; v_call: TRBV18; d_call: NA
cdr3_nt: TGCAGTGCTAGCCGTCAATCGACAGGGTACTACGAGCAGTACTTC; cdr3_aa: CSASRQSTGYYEQYF; j_call: TRBJ2-7; clone_size: NA; v_call: TRBV20-1; d_call: TRBD1
cdr3_nt: TGTGCCATCAGTGAGTCCACTAGTGGTGAGACCCAGTACTTC; cdr3_aa: CAISESTSGETQYF; j_call: TRBJ2-5; clone_size: few; v_call: TRBV10-3; d_call: NA
cdr3_nt: TGCAGTGCTAGAGATAAAGCCGGGCTCTATGGCTACACCTTC; cdr3_aa: CSARDKAGLYGYTF; j_call: TRBJ1-2; clone_size: few; v_call: TRBV20-1; d_call: NA
cdr3_nt: TGTGCCACCAGCAGCTTACCAGGGAGGATCGCCCATCAGCCCCAGCATTTT; cdr3_aa: CATSSLPGRIAHQPQHF; j_call: TRBJ1-5; clone_size: NA; v_call: TRBV15; d_call: NA
cdr3_nt: TGTGCCATCAGGAAAATTACTAGCGGGGGGTCTGATACGCAGTATTTT; cdr3_aa: CAIRKITSGGSDTQYF; j_call: TRBJ2-3; clone_size: few; v_call: TRBV10-3; d_call: TRBD2
cdr3_nt: TGTGCCAGCAGCCAAGTCTCCGGGACAGGGATCTATGAGCAGTTCTTC; cdr3_aa: CASSQVSGTGIYEQFF; j_call: TRBJ2-1; clone_size: NA; v_call: TRBV4-2; d_call: TRBD1
cdr3_nt: TGTGCCACCAGCAGAGTACCCGGGGACATTTGGACCATGAACACTGAAGCTTTCTTT; cdr3_aa: CATSRVPGDIWTMNTEAFF; j_call: TRBJ1-1; clone_size: few; v_call: TRBV15; d_call: NA
cdr3_nt: TGTGCCAGCAGCGGACCGGGGGCTGGGGCCAACGTCCTGACTTTC; cdr3_aa: CASSGPGAGANVLTF; j_call: TRBJ2-6; clone_size: NA; v_call: TRBV9; d_call: NA
cdr3_nt: TGCGCCAGCAGCCAAGCCCCAGGGGTAGTCGTTATTGATGGCTACACCTTC; cdr3_aa: CASSQAPGVVVIDGYTF; j_call: TRBJ1-2; clone_size: NA; v_call: TRBV4-3; d_call: NA
cdr3_nt: TGCGCCAGCAGCCAAGATTCCCTTCTAGCGGGGGTCTACAATGAGCAGTTCTTC; cdr3_aa: CASSQDSLLAGVYNEQFF; j_call: TRBJ2-1; clone_size: NA; v_call: TRBV4-3; d_call: TRBD2
cdr3_nt: TGTGCCAGCAGTTTAAATGAGGGCTCCTATGGCTACACCTTC; cdr3_aa: CASSLNEGSYGYTF; j_call: TRBJ1-2; clone_size: few; v_call: TRBV12-3/TRBV12-4; d_call: NA
cdr3_nt: TGCGCCAGCAGCAGTGGACCCGGTTATTCTGGCTACACCTTC; cdr3_aa: CASSSGPGYSGYTF; j_call: TRBJ1-2; clone_size: NA; v_call: TRBV5-1; d_call: NA
cdr3_nt: TGCGCCAGCAGCCAATCGGCAGGGGGTTCTATAGCCAAAAACATTCAGTACTTC; cdr3_aa: CASSQSAGGSIAKNIQYF; j_call: TRBJ2-4; clone_size: NA; v_call: TRBV4-1; d_call: TRBD1
cdr3_nt: TGCAGTGCTAGCGAAGGGCCTACGTGGGACGCAGATACGCAGTATTTT; cdr3_aa: CSASEGPTWDADTQYF; j_call: TRBJ2-3; clone_size: NA; v_call: TRBV20-1; d_call: NA
cdr3_nt: TGTGCCATCAAGGAGCACTCCCAAGAGACCCAGTACTTC; cdr3_aa: CAIKEHSQETQYF; j_call: TRBJ2-5; clone_size: few; v_call: TRBV10-3; d_call: NA
cdr3_nt: TGTGCCAGCTCACCAAGCCACGGGCTGGGAGAAAGCACAGATACGCAGTATTTT; cdr3_aa: CASSPSHGLGESTDTQYF; j_call: TRBJ2-3; clone_size: many; v_call: TRBV18; d_call: NA
cdr3_nt: TGTGCCAGCAGCTATACAGGGAAGAGAAACACCATATATTTT; cdr3_aa: CASSYTGKRNTIYF; j_call: TRBJ1-3; clone_size: NA; v_call: TRBV4-2; d_call: NA
cdr3_nt: TGTGCCAGCAGCCACCAGGGTAAGGACAATGAGCAGTTCTTC; cdr3_aa: CASSHQGKDNEQFF; j_call: TRBJ2-1; clone_size: few; v_call: TRBV7-9; d_call: NA